This TCR beta chain was obtained from a study of Ad26.COV2.S vaccination and SARS-CoV-2 variants. After removal of 6 bases from V and 5 bases from J, the junction contained 10 bases not matched to a gene. Germline CDR1 and CDR2: MNHEY and SVGAGI. The CDR3 covers 15 residues. Sample treatment: some 20 received Ad26.COV2.S at low or high dose, single or two shots; five or six received placebo; per-sample allocation not given. The study sampled participants on day 63 after the first vaccine or placebo injection. Clones were sequenced by immunoSEQ multiplex PCR, and TCRdb holds only the in-frame ones, with some missing. The table lists around 420,000 clones, approximately 90% of them singletons.

The sequence derives from a person aged 18 to 65 who received the Ad26.COV2.S COVID-19 vaccine or a placebo. The chain recombines TRBV6-5 with TRBJ1-5, with 7 bases that match TRBD1. This sample comprised peripheral blood, obtained in a trial of Ad26.COV2.S vaccine versus placebo. The CDR3 DNA follows: TGTGCCAGCAGATCGACAGGGAGAGGCGATCAGCCCCAGCATTTT. Translated, it gives CASRSTGRGDQPQHF.